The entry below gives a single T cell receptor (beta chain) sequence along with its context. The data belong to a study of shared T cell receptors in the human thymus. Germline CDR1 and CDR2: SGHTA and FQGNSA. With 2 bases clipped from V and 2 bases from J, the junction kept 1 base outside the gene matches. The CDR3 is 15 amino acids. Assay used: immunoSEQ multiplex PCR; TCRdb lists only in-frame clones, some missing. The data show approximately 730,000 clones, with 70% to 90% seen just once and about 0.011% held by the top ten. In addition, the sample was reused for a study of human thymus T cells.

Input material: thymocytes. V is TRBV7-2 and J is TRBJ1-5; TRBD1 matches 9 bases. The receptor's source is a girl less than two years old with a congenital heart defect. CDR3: CASSLRDRGNQPQHF. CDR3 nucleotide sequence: TGTGCCAGCAGCTTAAGGGACAGGGGCAATCAGCCCCAGCATTTT.